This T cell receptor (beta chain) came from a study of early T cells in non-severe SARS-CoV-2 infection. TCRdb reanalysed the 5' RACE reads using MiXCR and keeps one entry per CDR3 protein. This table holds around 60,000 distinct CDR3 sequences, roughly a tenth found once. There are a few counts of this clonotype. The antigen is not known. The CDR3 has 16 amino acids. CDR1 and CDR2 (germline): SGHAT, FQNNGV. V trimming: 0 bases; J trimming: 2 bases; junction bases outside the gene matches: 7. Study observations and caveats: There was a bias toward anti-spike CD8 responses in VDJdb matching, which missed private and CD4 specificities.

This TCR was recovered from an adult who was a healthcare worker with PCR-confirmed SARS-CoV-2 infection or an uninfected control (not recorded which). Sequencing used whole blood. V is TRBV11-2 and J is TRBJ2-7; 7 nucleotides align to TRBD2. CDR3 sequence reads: CASSLDSTSVPYEQYF. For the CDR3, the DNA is TGTGCCAGCAGCTTAGATAGCACTAGCGTCCCCTACGAGCAGTACTTC.